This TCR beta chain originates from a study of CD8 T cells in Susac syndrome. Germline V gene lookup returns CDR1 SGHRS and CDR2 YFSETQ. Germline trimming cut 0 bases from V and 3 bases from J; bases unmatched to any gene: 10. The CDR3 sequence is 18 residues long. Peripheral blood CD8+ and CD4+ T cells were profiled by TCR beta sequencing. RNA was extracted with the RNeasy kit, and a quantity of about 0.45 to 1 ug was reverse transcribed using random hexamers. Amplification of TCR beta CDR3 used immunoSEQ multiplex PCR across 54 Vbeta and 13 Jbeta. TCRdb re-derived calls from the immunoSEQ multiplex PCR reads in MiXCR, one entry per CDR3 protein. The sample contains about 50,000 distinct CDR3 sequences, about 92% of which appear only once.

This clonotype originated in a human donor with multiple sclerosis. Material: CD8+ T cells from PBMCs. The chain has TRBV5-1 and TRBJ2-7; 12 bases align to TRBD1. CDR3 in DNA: TGCGCCAGCAGCTTGGTGGGACAGGGGGCGTACATCGACTACGAGCAGTACTTC. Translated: CASSLVGQGAYIDYEQYF. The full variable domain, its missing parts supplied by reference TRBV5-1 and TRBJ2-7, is KAGVTQTPRYLIKTRGQQVTLSCSPISGHRSVSWYQQTPGQGLQFLFEYFSETQRNKGNFPGRFSGRQFSNSRSEMNVSTLELGDSALYLCASSLVGQGAYIDYEQYFGPGTRLTVT.